This T cell receptor beta chain is drawn from a study of blood T cell repertoires in COVID-19. Study-wide background: The United States, Italy and Spain provided the acute and convalescent COVID-19 samples. Sources were T cells, B-cell-depleted T cells, or PBMCs; the material itself was cDNA or gDNA.

The CDR3 has 14 amino acids. Germline V gene lookup returns CDR1 MNHEY and CDR2 SVGEGT. V shed 4 bases, J shed 7 bases, and the junction held 3 bases outside the gene matches. Per the original data handling: Amplifying reference gene primers gave estimates of nucleated cell counts. Clones were sequenced by immunoSEQ multiplex PCR, and TCRdb holds only the in-frame ones, with some missing. D and trimming were read from the DNA, whereas the V and J calls and clone size are those reported in that table. The sample lists 300,000 or so clones, 80% to 90% occurring once. The sequenced sample was peripheral blood. This clonotype originated in a woman between 50 and 59 years old who had recovered from COVID-19. This chain joins TRBV6-2 or TRBV6-3 and TRBJ1-6; 8 bases match TRBD1. The CDR3 bases are TGTGCCAGCAGTTCGGGACAGGAGAATTCACCCCTCCACTTT. Translating it yields CASSSGQENSPLHF.